Below, 30 T cell receptor beta chains from the same sample are listed, as sequenced in a study of T-cell reconstitution after alpha-beta-depleted transplantation in children. During its preparation, the TCRbeta library received unique molecular identifiers. TCRdb analysed the PCR reads with MiXCR anew, one entry per CDR3 protein. The sample lists 300,000 to 400,000 distinct CDR3 sequences; around 25% were seen once. The sequencing used PBMCs, mostly from graft donor cells, collected 180 days after TCRalphabeta/CD19-depleted stem cell transplant. All receptors derive from a male patient younger than 18 who had a stem cell transplant for acute lymphoblastic leukemia, so the T cells may come from the graft donor.

Concerning this clonotype: At one end, the junction sequence differs from germline, possibly due to a read error. This sequence joins TRBV20-1 and TRBJ2-3, with a weak D call TRBD2 (6 bases). The V gene's germline CDR1 is DFQATT and CDR2 SNEGSKA (reference sequence). CDR3 length: 15 amino acids. This chain's CDR3 is CCAPDLSGSTDTQYF. The CDR3 nucleotides read TGCTGTGCCCCAGACCTTAGCGGAAGCACAGATACGCAGTATTTT.

The chain is built from TRBV24-1 and TRBJ2-3; D call uncertain. V shed 9 bases and J shed 5 bases, with 8 bases lying between them. CDR1 is KGHDR, CDR2 SFDVKD, per germline. The CDR3 is 11 amino acids. The CDR3 DNA is TGTGCCACCTACCATGGAGATACGCAGTATTTT. It specifies CATYHGDTQYF.

This clonotype was counted between two and nine times. The chain has TRBV4-1 and TRBJ2-7, with 8 bases aligning to TRBD2. Germline trimming cut 3 bases from V and 6 bases from J; bases unmatched to any gene: 10. Germline V gene data show CDR1 as MGHRA and CDR2 as YSYEKL. This CDR3 contains 15 residues. The CDR3 DNA follows: TGCGCCAGCAGCCACCAGCGGGAGAGAGTCTTCGAGCAGTACTTC. It yields the protein CASSHQRERVFEQYF.

This clonotype occurred a few times. The chain recombines TRBV5-1 with TRBJ2-4, with 10 bases lining up with TRBD2. The J segment lost 0 bases and the V segment lost 2 bases, leaving 5 bases of the junction unmatched. Looked up from germline, CDR1 is SGHRS and CDR2 is YFSETQ. This CDR3 contains 17 residues. The CDR3 region has the DNA TGCGCCAGCAGCTTAACTAGCGGGGTCTTAGCCAAAAACATTCAGTACTTC. It encodes CASSLTSGVLAKNIQYF.

The table lists this clonotype with many counts. The gene calls are TRBV6-1 and TRBJ2-4, with 11 bases matching TRBD1. The germline V gene encodes CDR1 MNHNS and CDR2 SASEGT. CDR3 length equals 14 residues. Germline trimming cut 6 bases from V and 7 bases from J; bases unmatched to any gene: 5. The CDR3 spells CASSPGQGANIQYF. The CDR3 DNA sequence: TGTGCCAGCAGCCCCGGACAGGGGGCCAACATTCAGTACTTC.

About this clonotype: Germline is not matched at one junction end, which may reflect a read error. This chain joins TRBV5-4 and TRBJ2-1; D remains unclear. CDR3 length equals 14 residues. Germline V lookup: CDR1 SGHNT, CDR2 YYREEE (reference sequence). The CDR3 nucleotides are TGTGCCAGCAGCTTGGGGCTTCCCTACTATGAGCAGTTCTTC. It specifies CASSLGLPYYEQFF.

This clonotype occurred once. V gene TRBV7-3 combines with J gene TRBJ2-1; tentatively, D is TRBD2 (6 bases). V gave up 2 bases and J gave up 8 bases, with 16 bases separating them. The CDR3 loop spans 15 amino acids. Germline lookup yields CDR1 SGHTA and CDR2 FQGTGA. CDR3 loop: CASSLGVGGSYEQFF. CDR3 in DNA: TGTGCCAGCAGCTTAGGGGTTGGGGGGAGCTATGAGCAGTTCTTC.

This clonotype was seen more than once but under ten times. The rearrangement links TRBV12-3 or TRBV12-4 to TRBJ2-7; D uncertain. Trimming removed 3 bases from V and 3 bases from J, with 6 bases in between. The CDR3 has 12 amino acids. CDR3 loop: CASSFNGYEQYF. As DNA, the CDR3 is TGTGCCAGCAGTTTTAACGGCTACGAGCAGTACTTC.

The chain links TRBV15 to TRBJ2-7; the match to TRBD2 covers 11 bases. This CDR3 is 17 amino acids long. From germline, CDR1 is LNHNV and CDR2 YYDKDF (reference sequence). The ends lost 1 base at V and 2 bases at J; junction bases unmatched: 7. The CDR3 DNA reads as TGTGCCACCAGCAGAGTTAAGGGACTAGCGGATACCTACGAGCAGTACTTC. Protein product: CATSRVKGLADTYEQYF.

This rearrangement joins TRBV20-1 to TRBJ2-7; D gene uncertain. Germline CDR1 reads DFQATT; CDR2 reads SNEGSKA (reference sequence). The ends were cut back, 5 bases at V and 3 bases at J, with 11 bases in the middle. The CDR3 consists of 12 residues. The CDR3, as DNA: TGCAGTGCTTCGGACGACCTCTACGAGCAGTACTTC. Protein product: CSASDDLYEQYF.

This chain joins TRBV6-5 and TRBJ2-7; D not certain. This CDR3 is 15 amino acids long. Germline-derived CDR1 and CDR2 are MNHEY and SVGAGI. Trimming took off 0 bases at V and 0 bases at J, with 9 bases between the two ends. Written as DNA, the CDR3 is TGTGCCAGCAGTTACTCGTATGTGTTCTCCTACGAGCAGTACTTC. Its translation: CASSYSYVFSYEQYF.

This clonotype showed up just a few times. The V gene is TRBV11-2, the J gene TRBJ1-2, with TRBD1 identical over 7 bases. Germline lookup yields CDR1 SGHAT and CDR2 FQNNGV. This CDR3 has 14 residues. V dropped 9 bases and J dropped 2; count of bases not matched to a gene: 9. The CDR3: CASAHPQGNYGYTF. CDR3 DNA: TGTGCCAGTGCCCACCCACAGGGGAACTATGGCTACACCTTC. The full variable domain, completed using reference TRBV11-2 and TRBJ1-2, is EAGVAQSPRYKIIEKRQSVAFWCNPISGHATLYWYQQILGQGPKLLIQFQNNGVVDDSQLPKDRFSAERLKGVDSTLKIQPAKLEDSAVYLCASAHPQGNYGYTFGSGTRLTVV.

This clonotype was seen only a few times. V is TRBV4-1 and J is TRBJ2-1, with D possibly TRBD2 on 6 matching bases. CDR3 length: 14 residues. V was trimmed by 4 bases and J by 8 bases, leaving 15 bases between them. Germline V gene sequence: CDR1 MGHRA, CDR2 YSYEKL. The CDR3 loop is CASSPRTIGHEQFF. The CDR3 region has the DNA TGCGCCAGCAGCCCGCGGACTATCGGTCATGAGCAGTTCTTC.

The genes are TRBV6-5 and TRBJ2-7; 10 bases match TRBD2. This CDR3 is built from 17 residues. Looked up from germline, CDR1 is MNHEY and CDR2 is SVGAGI. V was clipped by 0 bases and J by 3 bases; unmatched bases: 8. For the CDR3, the DNA is TGTGCCAGCAGTTACTCGAGGTCTCCTAGCGGGAGCTACGAGCAGTACTTC. Protein product: CASSYSRSPSGSYEQYF.

This clonotype was seen more than once but under ten times. The chain joins TRBV27 to TRBJ2-7, with D possibly being TRBD1 or TRBD2 (6 bases each). The CDR3 covers 15 residues. Per the germline V gene, CDR1 is MNHEY and CDR2 is SMNVEV (reference sequence). The V gene lost 2 bases and the J gene lost 2 bases, with 13 bases spanning the gap. The CDR3 sequence: CASSLVTGATYEQYF. The CDR3 nucleotides read TGTGCCAGCAGTTTAGTGACGGGGGCCACCTACGAGCAGTACTTC.

The chain combines TRBV12-5 with TRBJ2-4; TRBD2 matches at 7 bases. The CDR3 contains 17 residues. CDR1 and CDR2 (germline): LGHNT, FRNRAP. Losses at the gene ends were 4 bases for V and 0 bases for J; bases not matched to a gene: 9. The CDR3 loop reads CASGWTTSALAKNIQYF. CDR3 bases: TGTGCTAGTGGTTGGACCACTAGCGCTCTAGCCAAAAACATTCAGTACTTC. The whole variable domain, remainder taken from reference TRBV12-5 and TRBJ2-4, is DARVTQTPRHKVTEMGQEVTMRCQPILGHNTVFWYRQTMMQGLELLAYFRNRAPLDDSGMPKDRFSAEMPDATLATLKIQPSEPRDSAVYFCASGWTTSALAKNIQYFGAGTRLSVL.

This clonotype was detected ten times or more. The genes are TRBV12-3 or TRBV12-4 and TRBJ1-1, with unresolved D. V lost 2 bases, J lost 1 base, and 11 bases lay in between. The CDR3 sequence is 15 residues long. The CDR3, as DNA: TGTGCCAGCAGTTTATGGGGTGAGGGGAACACTGAAGCTTTCTTT. Its protein is CASSLWGEGNTEAFF.

In its sample, this clonotype was seen a few times. The chain uses TRBV5-1 and TRBJ2-5, with 8 bases matching TRBD1. CDR1 SGHRS and CDR2 YFSETQ come from the germline V gene. The CDR3 runs 18 residues. The junction had 23 bases not matched to a gene; V was cut back by 5 bases and J by 8 bases. The CDR3 DNA is TGCGCCAGCAGAGCCGACAGGGGAAGGATAAAAGGATCCCGCACCCAGTACTTC. Translated: CASRADRGRIKGSRTQYF. The complete variable domain, with remaining parts taken from reference TRBV5-1 and TRBJ2-5, reads KAGVTQTPRYLIKTRGQQVTLSCSPISGHRSVSWYQQTPGQGLQFLFEYFSETQRNKGNFPGRFSGRQFSNSRSEMNVSTLELGDSALYLCASRADRGRIKGSRTQYFGPGTRLLVL.

The gene calls are TRBV20-1 and TRBJ2-7; TRBD1 matches 9 bases. Germline values: CDR1 DFQATT, CDR2 SNEGSKA (reference sequence). The CDR3 consists of 13 residues. The junction had 5 bases not matched to a gene; V was cut back by 6 bases and J by 2 bases. The CDR3 region has the DNA TGCAGTGCGCGCGGGACAGGGCCCTACGAGCAGTACTTC. It is translated as CSARGTGPYEQYF.

This clonotype has more than one count but fewer than ten. The chain carries TRBV7-8 and TRBJ2-1, with 9 bases fitting TRBD2. The CDR3 contains 18 residues. With V trimmed by 0 bases and J by 1 base, 7 bases remained unmatched. Germline CDR1 reads SGHVS; CDR2 reads FQNEAQ. CDR3 coding DNA: TGTGCCAGCAGCTTAGCTTTTAGCGGGAGCAGGTCCTACAATGAGCAGTTCTTC. Translation gives CASSLAFSGSRSYNEQFF.

This chain uses TRBV5-1 with TRBJ2-7, with 10 bases matching TRBD2. V shed 4 bases, J shed 0 bases, and the junction held 4 bases outside the gene matches. The CDR3 totals 15 residues. The germline gives CDR1 SGHRS, CDR2 YFSETQ. CDR3 nucleotides: TGCGCCAGCAGCCTCAGCGGGGGGGTCTCCTACGAGCAGTACTTC. Translating gives CASSLSGGVSYEQYF.

As DNA, the CDR3 is TGCAGTGTCGGGCCCCGAGGACGATCTAAAAAACTGTTTTTT. Protein: CSVGPRGRSKKLFF. V gene TRBV20-1 combines with J gene TRBJ1-4; D call uncertain. This CDR3 is built from 14 residues. The V end lost 7 bases, the J end lost 9 bases, and 21 bases lay between the germline ends. Germline V gene sequence: CDR1 DFQATT, CDR2 SNEGSKA (reference sequence).

A few counts support this clonotype. V gene TRBV20-1 combines with J gene TRBJ2-1; perhaps D is TRBD1 or TRBD2 (5 bases each). This CDR3 is built from 15 residues. V was clipped by 7 bases and J by 8 bases, with 24 bases between them. CDR1 DFQATT and CDR2 SNEGSKA come from the germline V gene (reference sequence). DNA for the CDR3: TGCAGTGTAGCGTTGGGCTCGCCAAGGGGTTATGAGCAGTTCTTC. As protein: CSVALGSPRGYEQFF.

The CDR3 sequence is CASSKWDSPNSPLHF. The DNA of the CDR3 is TGTGCCAGCAGCAAATGGGACAGCCCGAATTCACCCCTCCACTTT. The V call is TRBV14, the J call TRBJ1-6, with 7 bases lining up with TRBD1. The germline gives CDR1 SGHDN, CDR2 FVKESK. The V gene end was trimmed by 5 bases and the J gene end by 7 bases; junction bases not matched to a gene: 8. This CDR3 has 15 residues. The full variable domain, in which reference TRBV14 and TRBJ1-6 provide the parts outside the CDR3, is EAGVTQFPSHSVIEKGQTVTLRCDPISGHDNLYWYRRVMGKEIKFLLHFVKESKQDESGMPNNRFLAERTGGTYSTLKVQPAELEDSGVYFCASSKWDSPNSPLHFGNGTRLTVT.

The rearrangement links TRBV30 to TRBJ1-1; D is undetermined. The germline V gene has CDR1 GTSNPN and CDR2 SVGIG (reference sequence). V lost 4 bases to trimming and J lost 0 bases, with 9 bases between them. The CDR3 contains 13 residues. Here the CDR3 reads CAWTPGMNTEAFF. The CDR3 coding sequence is TGTGCCTGGACTCCGGGTATGAACACTGAAGCTTTCTTT.

This clonotype was seen a few times. This sequence joins TRBV9 and TRBJ2-7, with 10 positions matching TRBD1. The CDR3 is made up of 15 amino acids. Germline CDR1 is SGDLS and CDR2 is YYNGEE. The V and J ends lost 7 bases and 4 bases, in that order; junction bases with no gene match: 11. The CDR3 sequence: CASSTRDRGLYEQYF. The CDR3 DNA is TGTGCCAGCTCCACCCGGGACAGGGGTTTGTACGAGCAGTACTTC. Filled out from reference TRBV9 and TRBJ2-7, the complete variable domain reads DSGVTQTPKHLITATGQRVTLRCSPRSGDLSVYWYQQSLDQGLQFLIQYYNGEERAKGNILERFSAQQFPDLHSELNLSSLELGDSALYFCASSTRDRGLYEQYFGPGTRLTVT.

This chain joins TRBV7-9 and TRBJ1-1, with D maybe TRBD1 (5 bases). V gave up 5 bases and J gave up 4 bases, with 14 bases separating them. The CDR3 has 14 amino acids. Germline V gene lookup returns CDR1 SEHNR and CDR2 FQNEAQ (reference sequence). The CDR3 protein is CASSIYRQGTEAFF. Written as DNA, the CDR3 is TGTGCCAGCAGCATCTATCGCCAGGGCACTGAAGCTTTCTTT.

This clonotype was seen just once. The chain has TRBV5-1 and TRBJ2-7; the match to TRBD1 covers 8 bases. V shed 5 bases, J shed 3 bases, and the junction held 10 bases outside the gene matches. The CDR3 length is 15 residues. Germline CDR1 SGHRS, CDR2 YFSETQ. CDR3 DNA sequence: TGCGCCAGCAGTTATTGGACAGGGTTAGGCTACGAGCAGTACTTC. This codes for CASSYWTGLGYEQYF. The full variable domain, completed using reference TRBV5-1 and TRBJ2-7, is KAGVTQTPRYLIKTRGQQVTLSCSPISGHRSVSWYQQTPGQGLQFLFEYFSETQRNKGNFPGRFSGRQFSNSRSEMNVSTLELGDSALYLCASSYWTGLGYEQYFGPGTRLTVT.

V and J are TRBV7-3 and TRBJ1-2; D might be TRBD1 (6 bases). V dropped 8 bases and J dropped 7 bases, with 17 bases sitting between them. CDR3 length equals 13 residues. Germline CDR1 SGHTA, CDR2 FQGTGA. The CDR3 sequence: CASSQVGGAGYTF. The CDR3 DNA sequence: TGTGCCAGCTCCCAAGTGGGGGGCGCTGGCTACACCTTC.

In its sample, this clonotype was seen many times. The chain has TRBV12-3 or TRBV12-4 and TRBJ2-2; D is possibly TRBD1 (6 bases). V was trimmed by 6 bases and J by 5 bases, leaving 10 bases between them. CDR3 length equals 13 residues. The CDR3 is CASSPGVTGELFF. In DNA form, the CDR3 reads TGTGCCAGCAGCCCAGGGGTTACCGGGGAGCTGTTTTTT.